The clone carrying this T cell receptor beta chain has just a few counts. The isolated RNA, all of it, was reverse transcribed, so expressed TCRB transcripts were what got sequenced. TCRdb keeps only in-frame clones here, not all; method: immunoSEQ multiplex PCR. The sample consists of under 500,000 clones, around 28% of them appearing once. The data originate from a study of beta chain features in type 1 diabetes. This CDR3 has 13 residues. Deletions cut 2 bases from V and 8 bases from J, with 12 bases between. Germline CDR1 is MNHEY and CDR2 is SVGAGI. V usage is TRBV6-5 and J usage is TRBJ2-5; the D is unclear. This receptor was taken from a man between 18 and 35 years old in good health. Sequencing used naive CD4+ T cells from blood. The DNA for the CDR3 is TGTGCCAGCAGTTACGTCTCCGGAGATACCCAGTACTTC. Amino acids: CASSYVSGDTQYF.